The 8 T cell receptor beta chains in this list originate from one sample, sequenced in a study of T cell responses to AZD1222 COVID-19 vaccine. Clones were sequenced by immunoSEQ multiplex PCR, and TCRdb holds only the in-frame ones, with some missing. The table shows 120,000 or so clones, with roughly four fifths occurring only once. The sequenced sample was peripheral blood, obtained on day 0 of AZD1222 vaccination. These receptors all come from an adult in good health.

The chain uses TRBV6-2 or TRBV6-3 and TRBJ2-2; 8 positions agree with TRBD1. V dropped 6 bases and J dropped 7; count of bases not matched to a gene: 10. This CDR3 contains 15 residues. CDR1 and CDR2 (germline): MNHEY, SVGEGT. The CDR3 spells CASSPRQGTGGELFF. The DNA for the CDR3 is TGTGCCAGCAGCCCCCGACAGGGGACGGGCGGGGAGCTGTTTTTT.

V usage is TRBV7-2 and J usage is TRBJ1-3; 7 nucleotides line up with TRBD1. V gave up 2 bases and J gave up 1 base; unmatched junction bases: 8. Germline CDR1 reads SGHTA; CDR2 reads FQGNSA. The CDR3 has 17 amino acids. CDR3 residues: CASSLTSTDRSGNTIYF. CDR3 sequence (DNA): TGTGCCAGCAGCTTAACATCCACGGACAGGTCTGGAAACACCATATATTTT.

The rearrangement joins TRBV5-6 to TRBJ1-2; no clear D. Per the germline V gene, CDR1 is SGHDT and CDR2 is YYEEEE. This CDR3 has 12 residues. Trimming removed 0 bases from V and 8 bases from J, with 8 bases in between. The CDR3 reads CASSLVGLGYTF. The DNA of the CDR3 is TGTGCCAGCAGCTTGGTTGGGTTGGGCTACACCTTC.

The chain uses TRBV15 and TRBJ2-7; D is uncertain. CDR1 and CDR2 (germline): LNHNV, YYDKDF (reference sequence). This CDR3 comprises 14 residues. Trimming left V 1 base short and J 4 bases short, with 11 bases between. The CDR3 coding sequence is TGTGCCACCAGCAGAGGCGGCAGGAAGTACGAGCAGTACTTC. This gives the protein CATSRGGRKYEQYF.

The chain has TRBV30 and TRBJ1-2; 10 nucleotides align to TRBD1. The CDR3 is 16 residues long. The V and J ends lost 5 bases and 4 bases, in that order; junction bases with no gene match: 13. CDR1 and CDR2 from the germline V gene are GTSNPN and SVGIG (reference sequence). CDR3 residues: CAWGVSGTGVRYGYTF. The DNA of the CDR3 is TGTGCCTGGGGAGTCTCCGGGACAGGGGTGCGCTATGGCTACACCTTC.

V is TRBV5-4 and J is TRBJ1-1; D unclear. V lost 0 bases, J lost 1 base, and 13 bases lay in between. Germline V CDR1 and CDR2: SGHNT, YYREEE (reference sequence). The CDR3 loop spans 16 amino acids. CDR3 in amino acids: CASSLGVGIRNTEAFF. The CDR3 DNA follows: TGTGCCAGCAGCTTGGGGGTGGGAATTCGGAACACTGAAGCTTTCTTT.

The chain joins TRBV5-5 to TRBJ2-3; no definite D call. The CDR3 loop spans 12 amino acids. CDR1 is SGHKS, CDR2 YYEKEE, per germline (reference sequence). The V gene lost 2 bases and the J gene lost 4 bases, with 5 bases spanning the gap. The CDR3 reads CASSFSPDTQYF. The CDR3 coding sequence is TGTGCCAGCAGCTTCTCCCCAGATACGCAGTATTTT.

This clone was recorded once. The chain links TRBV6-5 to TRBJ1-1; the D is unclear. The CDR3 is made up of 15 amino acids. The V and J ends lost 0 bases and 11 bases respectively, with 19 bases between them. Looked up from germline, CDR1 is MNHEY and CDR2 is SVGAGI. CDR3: CASSYSKSERLGAFF. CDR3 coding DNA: TGTGCCAGCAGTTACTCGAAAAGTGAGAGGCTAGGCGCTTTCTTT.